These 2 T cell receptor beta chains came from one sample sequenced in a study of blood T cell repertoires in COVID-19. Method: immunoSEQ multiplex PCR; TCRdb's copy keeps in-frame clones and lacks some. The repertoire holds about 110,000 clones, with 88% as singletons. Sample: peripheral blood. The receptors were gathered from a woman aged 45-60 years with acute or convalescent COVID-19.

The chain combines TRBV7-2 with TRBJ2-2; a possible D gene is TRBD1 (5 bases). The ends were cut back, 0 bases at V and 8 bases at J, with 10 bases in the middle. CDR1 SGHTA and CDR2 FQGNSA come from the germline V gene. The CDR3 spans 14 residues. The CDR3 DNA is TGTGCCAGCAGCTTAGCAGGGGCGGCGGGGGAGCTGTTTTTT. The encoded protein is CASSLAGAAGELFF.

The chain uses TRBV5-4 and TRBJ1-4; possible D gene TRBD1, 6 bases. V was shortened by 4 bases and J by 6 bases, with 13 bases between the two germline ends. The germline gives CDR1 SGHNT, CDR2 YYREEE (reference sequence). This CDR3 contains 14 residues. The CDR3: CASSPQGPDEKLFF. CDR3 nucleotides: TGTGCCAGCAGCCCACAGGGCCCCGATGAAAAACTGTTTTTT.